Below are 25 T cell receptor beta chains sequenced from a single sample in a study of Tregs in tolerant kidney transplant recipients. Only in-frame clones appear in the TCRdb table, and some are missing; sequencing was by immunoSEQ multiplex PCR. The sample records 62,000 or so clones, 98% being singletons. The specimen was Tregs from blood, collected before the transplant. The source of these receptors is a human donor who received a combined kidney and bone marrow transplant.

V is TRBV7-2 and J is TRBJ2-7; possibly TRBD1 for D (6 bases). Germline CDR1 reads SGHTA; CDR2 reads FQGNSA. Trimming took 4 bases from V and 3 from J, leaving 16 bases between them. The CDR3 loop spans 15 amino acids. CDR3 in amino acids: CASSSGQLSFYEQYF. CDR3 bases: TGTGCCAGCAGCTCTGGACAGCTCTCTTTCTACGAGCAGTACTTC.

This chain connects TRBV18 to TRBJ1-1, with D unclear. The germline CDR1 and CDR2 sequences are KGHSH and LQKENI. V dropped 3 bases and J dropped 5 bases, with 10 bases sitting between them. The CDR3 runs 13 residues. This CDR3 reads CASSPVRGTEAFF. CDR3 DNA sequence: TGTGCCAGCTCACCTGTCAGAGGAACTGAAGCTTTCTTT.

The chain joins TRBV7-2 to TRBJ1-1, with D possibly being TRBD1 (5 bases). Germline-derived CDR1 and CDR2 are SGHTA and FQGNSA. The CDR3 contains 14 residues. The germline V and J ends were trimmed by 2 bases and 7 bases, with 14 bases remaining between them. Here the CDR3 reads CASSLISGDYEAFF. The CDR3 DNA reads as TGTGCCAGCAGCTTAATCTCGGGGGATTATGAAGCTTTCTTT.

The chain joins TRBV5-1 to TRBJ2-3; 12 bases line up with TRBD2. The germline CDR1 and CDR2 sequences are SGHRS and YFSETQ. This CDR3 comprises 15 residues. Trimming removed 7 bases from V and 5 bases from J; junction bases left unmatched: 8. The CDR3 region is CASARTSGTQDTQYF. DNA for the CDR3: TGCGCCAGCGCTCGGACTAGCGGGACACAAGATACGCAGTATTTT.

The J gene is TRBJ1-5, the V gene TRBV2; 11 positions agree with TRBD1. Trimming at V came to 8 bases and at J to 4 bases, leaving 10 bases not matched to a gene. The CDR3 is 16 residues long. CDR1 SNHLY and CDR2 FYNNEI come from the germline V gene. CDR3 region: CASVPRTGGTNQPQHF. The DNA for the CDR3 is TGTGCCAGCGTACCCCGGACAGGGGGCACAAATCAGCCCCAGCATTTT.

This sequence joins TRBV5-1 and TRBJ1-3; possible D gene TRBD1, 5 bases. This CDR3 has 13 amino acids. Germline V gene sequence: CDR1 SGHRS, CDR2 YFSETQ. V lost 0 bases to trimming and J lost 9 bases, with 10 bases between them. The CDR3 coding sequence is TGCGCCAGCAGCTTGGAGTCCGGGGGCACCATATATTTT. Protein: CASSLESGGTIYF. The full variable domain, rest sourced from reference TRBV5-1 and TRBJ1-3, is KAGVTQTPRYLIKTRGQQVTLSCSPISGHRSVSWYQQTPGQGLQFLFEYFSETQRNKGNFPGRFSGRQFSNSRSEMNVSTLELGDSALYLCASSLESGGTIYFGEGSWLTVV.

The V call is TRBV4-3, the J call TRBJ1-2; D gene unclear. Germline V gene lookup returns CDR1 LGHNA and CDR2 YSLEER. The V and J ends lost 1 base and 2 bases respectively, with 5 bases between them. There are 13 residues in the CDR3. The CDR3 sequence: CASSQGINYGYTF. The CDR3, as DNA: TGCGCCAGCAGCCAAGGTATAAACTATGGCTACACCTTC.

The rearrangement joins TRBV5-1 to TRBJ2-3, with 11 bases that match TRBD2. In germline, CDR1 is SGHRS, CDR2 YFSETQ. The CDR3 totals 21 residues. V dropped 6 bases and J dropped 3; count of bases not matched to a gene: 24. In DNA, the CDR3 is TGCGCCAGCACCCCCGGACTAGCGGGCCCTTCCATTCGGGGGGGGACAGATACGCAGTATTTT. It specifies CASTPGLAGPSIRGGTDTQYF.

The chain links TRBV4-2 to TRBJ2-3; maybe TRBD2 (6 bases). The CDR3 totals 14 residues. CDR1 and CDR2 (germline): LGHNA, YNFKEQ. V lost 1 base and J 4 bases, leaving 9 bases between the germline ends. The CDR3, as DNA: TGTGCCAGCAGCCAAGCGGGACTTGCAGATACGCAGTATTTT. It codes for CASSQAGLADTQYF.

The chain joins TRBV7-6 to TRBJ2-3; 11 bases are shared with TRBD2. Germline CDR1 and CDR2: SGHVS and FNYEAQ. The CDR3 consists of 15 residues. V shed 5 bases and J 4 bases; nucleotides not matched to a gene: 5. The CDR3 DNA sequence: TGTGCCAGCAGCCTTAGCGGGGGGGCCGCAGATACGCAGTATTTT. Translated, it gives CASSLSGGAADTQYF.

CDR3 DNA: TGTGCCAGTAGGGGAGGGAACACTGAAGCTTTCTTT. It encodes CASRGGNTEAFF. The chain joins TRBV19 to TRBJ1-1, with unresolved D. Germline V CDR1 and CDR2: LNHDA, SQIVND (reference sequence). CDR3 size: 12 residues. The ends were cut back, 6 bases at V and 1 base at J, with 6 bases in the middle.

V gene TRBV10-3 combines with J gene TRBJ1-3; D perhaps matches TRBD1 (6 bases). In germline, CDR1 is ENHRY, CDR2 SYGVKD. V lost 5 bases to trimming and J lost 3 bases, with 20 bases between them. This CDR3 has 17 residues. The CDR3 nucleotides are TGTGCCATCAGTCGACAGGTGAAGAAAGGACGTGGAAACACCATATATTTT. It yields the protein CAISRQVKKGRGNTIYF.

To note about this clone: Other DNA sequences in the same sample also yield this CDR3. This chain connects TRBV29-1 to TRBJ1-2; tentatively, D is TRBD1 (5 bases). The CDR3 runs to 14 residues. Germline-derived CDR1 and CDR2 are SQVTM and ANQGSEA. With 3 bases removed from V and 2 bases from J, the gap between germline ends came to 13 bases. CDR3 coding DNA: TGCAGCGTTGACCCTGTTGGACAAAACTATGGCTACACCTTC. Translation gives CSVDPVGQNYGYTF.

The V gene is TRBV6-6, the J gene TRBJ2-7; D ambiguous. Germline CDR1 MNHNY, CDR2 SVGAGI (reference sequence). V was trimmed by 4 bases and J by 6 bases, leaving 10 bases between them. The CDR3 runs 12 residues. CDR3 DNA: TGTGCCAGCAGTTCCTTTTTTTCCGAGCAGTACTTC. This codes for CASSSFFSEQYF.

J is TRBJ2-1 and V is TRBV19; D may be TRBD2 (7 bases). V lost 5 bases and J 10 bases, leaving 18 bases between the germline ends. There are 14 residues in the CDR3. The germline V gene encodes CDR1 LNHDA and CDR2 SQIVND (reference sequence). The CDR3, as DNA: TGTGCCAGTAGTCGCGTAGGGGGGGCTGGAGAGCAGTTCTTC. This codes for CASSRVGGAGEQFF.

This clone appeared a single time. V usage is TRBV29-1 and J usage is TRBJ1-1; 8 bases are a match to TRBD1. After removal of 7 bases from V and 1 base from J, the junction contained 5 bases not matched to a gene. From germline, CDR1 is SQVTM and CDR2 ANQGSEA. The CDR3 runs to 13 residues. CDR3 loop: CSALRGRNTEAFF. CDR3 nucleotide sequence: TGCAGCGCCCTCAGGGGGCGGAACACTGAAGCTTTCTTT.

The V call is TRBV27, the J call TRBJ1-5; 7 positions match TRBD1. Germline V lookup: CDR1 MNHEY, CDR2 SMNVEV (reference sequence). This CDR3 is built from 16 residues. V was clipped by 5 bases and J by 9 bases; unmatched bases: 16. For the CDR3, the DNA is TGTGCCAGCAGTCCTTTACAGGGGCCGGGCCCAGGGCCCCAGCATTTT. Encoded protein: CASSPLQGPGPGPQHF.

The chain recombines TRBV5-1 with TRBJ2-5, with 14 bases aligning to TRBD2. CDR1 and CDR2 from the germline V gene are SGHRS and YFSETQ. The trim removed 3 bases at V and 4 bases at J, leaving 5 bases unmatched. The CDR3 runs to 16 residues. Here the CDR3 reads CASSWAGTSGRETQYF. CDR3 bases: TGCGCCAGCAGCTGGGCCGGGACTAGCGGGAGAGAGACCCAGTACTTC.

The chain's CDR3 is CASSEDSPPEAFF. CDR3 in DNA: TGTGCCAGCAGTGAGGACTCCCCTCCTGAAGCTTTCTTT. The chain is built from TRBV25-1 and TRBJ1-1; D unclear. Trimming cost V 3 bases and J 6 bases, with 11 bases left between them. Germline CDR1 is MGHDK and CDR2 is SYGVNS. The CDR3 totals 13 residues. The full variable domain, its missing parts supplied by reference TRBV25-1 and TRBJ1-1, is EADIYQTPRYLVIGTGKKITLECSQTMGHDKMYWYQQDPGMELHLIHYSYGVNSTEKGDLSSESTVSRIRTEHFPLTLESARPSHTSQYLCASSEDSPPEAFFGQGTRLTVV.

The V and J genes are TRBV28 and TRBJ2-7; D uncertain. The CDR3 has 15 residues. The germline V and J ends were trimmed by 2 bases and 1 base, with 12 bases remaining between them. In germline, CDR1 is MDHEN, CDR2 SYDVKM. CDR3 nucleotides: TGTGCCAGCAGTTTAAGTTCATTCAGTTCCTACGAGCAGTACTTC. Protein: CASSLSSFSSYEQYF.

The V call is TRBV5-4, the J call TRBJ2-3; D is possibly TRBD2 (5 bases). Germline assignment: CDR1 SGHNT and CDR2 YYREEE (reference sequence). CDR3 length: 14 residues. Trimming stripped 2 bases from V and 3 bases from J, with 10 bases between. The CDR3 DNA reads TGTGCCAGCAGCTTCGGAGGCCTGACAGATACGCAGTATTTT. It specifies CASSFGGLTDTQYF.

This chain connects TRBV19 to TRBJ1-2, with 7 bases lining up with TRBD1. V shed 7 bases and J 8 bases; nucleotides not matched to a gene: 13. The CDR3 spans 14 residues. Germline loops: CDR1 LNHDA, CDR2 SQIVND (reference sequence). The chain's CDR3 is CASTPTHRGRGYTF. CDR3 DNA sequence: TGTGCCAGTACCCCTACTCACAGGGGCAGGGGCTACACCTTC.

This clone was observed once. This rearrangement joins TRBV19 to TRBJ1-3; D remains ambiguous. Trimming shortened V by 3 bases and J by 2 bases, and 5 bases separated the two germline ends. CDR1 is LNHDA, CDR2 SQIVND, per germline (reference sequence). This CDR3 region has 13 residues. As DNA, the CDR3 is TGTGCCAGTAGTATCACTCCTGGAAACACCATATATTTT. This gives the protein CASSITPGNTIYF.

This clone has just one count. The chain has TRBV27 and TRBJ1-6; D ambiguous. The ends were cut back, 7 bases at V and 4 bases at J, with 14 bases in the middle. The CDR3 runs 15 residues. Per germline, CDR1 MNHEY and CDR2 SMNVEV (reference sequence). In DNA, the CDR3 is TGTGCCAGCACCTTTGGAGTCCTATATAATTCACCCCTCCACTTT. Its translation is CASTFGVLYNSPLHF.

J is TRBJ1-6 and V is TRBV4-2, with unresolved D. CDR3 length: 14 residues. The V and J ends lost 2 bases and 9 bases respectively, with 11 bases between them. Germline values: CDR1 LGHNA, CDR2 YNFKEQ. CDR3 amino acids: CASSQTDGISPLHF. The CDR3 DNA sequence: TGTGCCAGCAGCCAAACGGACGGGATTTCACCCCTCCACTTT.